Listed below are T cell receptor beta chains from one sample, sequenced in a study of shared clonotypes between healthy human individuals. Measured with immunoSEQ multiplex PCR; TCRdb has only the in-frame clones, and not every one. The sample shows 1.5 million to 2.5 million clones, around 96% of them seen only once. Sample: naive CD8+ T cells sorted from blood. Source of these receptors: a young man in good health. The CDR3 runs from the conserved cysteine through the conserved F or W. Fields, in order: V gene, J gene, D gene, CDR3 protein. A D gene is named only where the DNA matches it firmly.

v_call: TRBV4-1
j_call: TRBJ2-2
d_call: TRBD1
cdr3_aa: CASSRDGDRFTGELFF

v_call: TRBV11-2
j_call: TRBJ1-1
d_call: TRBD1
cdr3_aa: CASSLEGQGGTEAFF

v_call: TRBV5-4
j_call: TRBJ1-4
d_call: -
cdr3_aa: CASSFSGSGEKLFF

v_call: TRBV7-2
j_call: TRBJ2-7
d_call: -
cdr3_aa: CASSTTGFEQYF

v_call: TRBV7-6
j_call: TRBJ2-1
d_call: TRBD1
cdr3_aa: CASKTAGQEYNEQFF

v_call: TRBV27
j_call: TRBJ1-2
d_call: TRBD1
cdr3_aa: CATFTLQGAEGYTF

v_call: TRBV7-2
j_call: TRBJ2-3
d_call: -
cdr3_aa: CASSFGGASTDTQYF

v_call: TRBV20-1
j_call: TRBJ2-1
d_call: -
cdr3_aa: CSARPNNEQFF

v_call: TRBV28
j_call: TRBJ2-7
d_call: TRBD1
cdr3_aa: CASSATGVVAYEQYF

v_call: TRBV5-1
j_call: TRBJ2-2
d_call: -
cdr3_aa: CASSNATSFTGELFF

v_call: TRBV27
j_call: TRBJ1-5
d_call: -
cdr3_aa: CASSFGGNLGNQPQHF

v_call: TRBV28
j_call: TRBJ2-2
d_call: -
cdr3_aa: CASTRRAGTGELFF

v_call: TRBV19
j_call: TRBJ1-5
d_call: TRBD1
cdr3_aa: CASSIVEGAAQPQHF

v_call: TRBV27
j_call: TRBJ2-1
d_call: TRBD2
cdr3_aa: CASSFGLAGNNEQFF

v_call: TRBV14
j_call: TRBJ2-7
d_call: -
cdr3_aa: CASSQGGMSSYEQYF

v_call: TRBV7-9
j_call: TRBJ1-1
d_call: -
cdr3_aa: CASSLEAGMMNTEAFF

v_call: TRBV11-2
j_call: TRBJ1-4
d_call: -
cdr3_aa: CASSPGRDLGNEKLFF